Below, one TCR beta chain is given with its context. CD45RO/CCR7/CD25/CD127/CD95/CD27 separated CD4+ naive, central memory, regulatory and stem cell-like memory cells by sorting. The data were obtained in a study of beta chain features in type 1 diabetes. On the study more broadly: Sorted cells numbering approximately 110,000,000 were examined across all samples.

Isolated RNA was reverse transcribed in full, so expressed TCRB transcripts were sequenced. Here immunoSEQ multiplex PCR was the method, and the copy in TCRdb shows in-frame clones only, minus some. The sample consists of 810,000 or so clones, 17% of them appearing once. Per germline, CDR1 SGDLS and CDR2 YYNGEE. V gave up 2 bases and J gave up 6 bases, with 19 bases separating them. The CDR3 runs 16 residues. The TCR originated in a woman aged 18-29 years in good health. The chain combines TRBV9 with TRBJ2-3; D is undetermined. Input material: naive CD4+ T cells from blood. Here the CDR3 DNA reads TGTGCCAGCAGCGTTCCACCGACTGGGCCTTATGATACGCAGTATTTT. Its translation is CASSVPPTGPYDTQYF. The variable domain in full, completed from reference TRBV9 and TRBJ2-3, reads DSGVTQTPKHLITATGQRVTLRCSPRSGDLSVYWYQQSLDQGLQFLIQYYNGEERAKGNILERFSAQQFPDLHSELNLSSLELGDSALYFCASSVPPTGPYDTQYFGPGTRLTVL.